The next 2 T cell receptor beta chains were all read from a single sample in a study of regulatory T cells. Overall study results and limits: In CD3G-deficient patients, conventional CD4+ T cells were enriched for hydrophobic CDR3 residues at positions 6 and 7.

Primers: 52 TRBV forward and 13 TRBJ reverse. Sequencing used immunoSEQ multiplex PCR; TCRdb keeps in-frame clones, though not all of them. The data contain around 32,000 clones, about nine tenths of them singletons. No antigen is known for these receptors. The specimen was conventional CD4+ T cells sorted from blood. Receptor source: a person aged 18 to 35 with CD3G deficiency.

As concerns this clone: In the same sample, other DNA sequences code for this CDR3. The rearrangement joins TRBV19 to TRBJ2-5; weak D call: TRBD1 (5 bases). This CDR3 contains 12 residues. V lost 2 bases and J lost 4, with 5 bases in between. Germline values: CDR1 LNHDA, CDR2 SQIVND (reference sequence). CDR3 bases: TGTGCCAGTAGTATAAGGGGAGAGACCCAGTACTTC. Translated: CASSIRGETQYF.

The V gene is TRBV27, the J gene TRBJ1-4; D unclear. This CDR3 has 18 residues. V was shortened by 0 bases and J by 10 bases, with 24 bases between the two germline ends. Germline values: CDR1 MNHEY, CDR2 SMNVEV (reference sequence). The CDR3 sequence is CASSLSPQASGVRGKLFF. CDR3 nucleotides: TGTGCCAGCAGTTTATCGCCCCAAGCGTCCGGCGTCCGGGGAAAACTGTTTTTT.